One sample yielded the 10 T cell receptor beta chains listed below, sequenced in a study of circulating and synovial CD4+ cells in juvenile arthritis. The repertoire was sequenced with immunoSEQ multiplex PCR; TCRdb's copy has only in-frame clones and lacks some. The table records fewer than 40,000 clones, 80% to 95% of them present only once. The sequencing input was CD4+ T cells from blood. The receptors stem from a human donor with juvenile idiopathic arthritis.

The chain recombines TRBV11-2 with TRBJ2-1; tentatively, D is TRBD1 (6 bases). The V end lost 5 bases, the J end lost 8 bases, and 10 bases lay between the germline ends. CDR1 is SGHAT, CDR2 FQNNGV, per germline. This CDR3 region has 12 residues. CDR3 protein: CASSIDRHEQFF. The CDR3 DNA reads TGTGCCAGCAGCATTGACAGGCATGAGCAGTTCTTC.

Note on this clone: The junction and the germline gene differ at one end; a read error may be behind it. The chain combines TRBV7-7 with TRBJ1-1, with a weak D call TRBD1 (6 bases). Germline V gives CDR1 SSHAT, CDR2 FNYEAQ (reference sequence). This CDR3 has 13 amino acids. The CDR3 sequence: CASSSDRNTEAFF. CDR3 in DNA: TGTGCTAGCAGCTCGGACAGGAACACTGAAGCTTTCTTT.

CDR3 loop: CASSQEEGRGAFF. Written as DNA, the CDR3 is TGTGCCAGCAGCCAAGAGGAAGGTAGGGGAGCTTTCTTT. The rearrangement uses TRBV14 and TRBJ1-1; possible D gene TRBD1, 5 bases. This CDR3 contains 13 residues. From germline, CDR1 is SGHDN and CDR2 FVKESK. The V end lost 0 bases, the J end lost 10 bases, and 12 bases lay between the germline ends.

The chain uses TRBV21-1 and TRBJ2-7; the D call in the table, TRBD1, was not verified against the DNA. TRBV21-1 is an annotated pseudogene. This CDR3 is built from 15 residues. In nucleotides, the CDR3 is TGTGCCAGCAGCGGGACACGAAGACTTAGCTACGAGCAGTACTTC. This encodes CASSGTRRLSYEQYF.

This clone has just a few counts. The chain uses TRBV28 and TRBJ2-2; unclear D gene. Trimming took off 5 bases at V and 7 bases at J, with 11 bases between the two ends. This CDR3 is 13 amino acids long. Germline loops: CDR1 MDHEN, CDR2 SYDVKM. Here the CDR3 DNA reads TGTGCCAGCAGTGACATATCCGTCGGGGAGCTGTTTTTT. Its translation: CASSDISVGELFF.

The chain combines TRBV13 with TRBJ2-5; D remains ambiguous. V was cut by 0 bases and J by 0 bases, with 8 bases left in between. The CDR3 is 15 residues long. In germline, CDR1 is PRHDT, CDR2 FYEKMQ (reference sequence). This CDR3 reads CASSLGRSNQETQYF. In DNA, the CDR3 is TGTGCCAGCAGCTTAGGGCGGTCGAACCAAGAGACCCAGTACTTC.

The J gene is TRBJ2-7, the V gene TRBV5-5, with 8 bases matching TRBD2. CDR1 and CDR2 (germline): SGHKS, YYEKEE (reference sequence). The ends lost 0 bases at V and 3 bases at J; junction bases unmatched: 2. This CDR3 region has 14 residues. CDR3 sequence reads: CASSLGLANYEQYF. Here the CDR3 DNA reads TGTGCCAGCAGCTTGGGACTAGCGAACTACGAGCAGTACTTC.

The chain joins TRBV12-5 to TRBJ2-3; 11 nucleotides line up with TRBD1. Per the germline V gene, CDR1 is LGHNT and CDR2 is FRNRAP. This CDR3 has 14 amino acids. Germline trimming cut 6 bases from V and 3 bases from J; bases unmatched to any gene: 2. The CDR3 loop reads CASGGTGGTDTQYF. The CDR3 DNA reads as TGTGCTAGTGGGGGGACAGGGGGGACAGATACGCAGTATTTT.

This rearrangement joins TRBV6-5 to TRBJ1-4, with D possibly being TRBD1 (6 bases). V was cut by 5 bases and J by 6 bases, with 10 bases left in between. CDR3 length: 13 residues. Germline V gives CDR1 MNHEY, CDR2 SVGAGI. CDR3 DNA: TGTGCCAGCAGTGGACAGACCCATGAAAAACTGTTTTTT. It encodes CASSGQTHEKLFF.

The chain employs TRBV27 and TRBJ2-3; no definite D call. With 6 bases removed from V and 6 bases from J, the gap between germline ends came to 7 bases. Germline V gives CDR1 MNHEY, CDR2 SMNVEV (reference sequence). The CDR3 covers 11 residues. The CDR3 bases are TGTGCCAGCAGGCGACTGGATACGCAGTATTTT. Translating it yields CASRRLDTQYF.